The clone carrying this T cell receptor beta chain was detected a few times. The sample comes from a study of blood T cell repertoires in COVID-19. Trimming took 6 bases from V and 8 from J; bases not matched to a gene: 5. There are 13 residues in the CDR3. The germline gives CDR1 SQVTM, CDR2 ANQGSEA. Assay: immunoSEQ multiplex PCR; the TCRdb copy retains only in-frame clones and omits some. This repertoire shows tens of thousands of clones, 65% to 90% found once; its top ten account for around 38%. The chain joins TRBV29-1 to TRBJ1-6, with 9 bases identical to TRBD1. The sequenced sample consisted of peripheral blood. The sequence derives from a man older than 75 with acute or convalescent COVID-19. CDR3 in DNA: TGCAGCGTCAGGGACAGGGAAGATTCACCCCTCCACTTT. Amino acids: CSVRDREDSPLHF.